A selection of T cell receptor beta chains follows, all from one sample in a study of monozygotic twins with inflammatory bowel disease. TCRdb processed the 5' RACE reads again and assigns one entry to each CDR3 protein, with no DNA. The repertoire shows just over 300,000 distinct CDR3 sequences; the top ten hold 5.6%. The sequencing input was blood. These receptor sequences come from a human donor with ulcerative colitis or Crohn's disease, or a healthy co-twin of an affected twin (not recorded which). Each CDR3 is given with its conserved first and last residue. The order of the fields is J gene, V gene, CDR3 protein.

J: TRBJ2-1
V: TRBV5-8
CDR3: CASSLGRVGTVGDNEQFF

J: TRBJ2-1
V: TRBV30
CDR3: CAWSVDYYNEQFF

J: TRBJ1-4
V: TRBV5-1
CDR3: CASSLAGGESEKLFF

J: TRBJ2-3
V: TRBV20-1
CDR3: CSARSGAPQYF

J: TRBJ1-5
V: TRBV28
CDR3: CASSLSQGVSNQPQHF

J: TRBJ2-7
V: TRBV10-3
CDR3: CAISVQESGYEQYF

J: TRBJ1-6
V: TRBV7-2
CDR3: CATSRAGGGFGDSPLHF

J: TRBJ2-2
V: TRBV12-3/TRBV12-4
CDR3: CASSLGGQGGPGELFF

J: TRBJ2-4
V: TRBV4-3
CDR3: CASSQGLGTGLFGKYF

J: TRBJ2-2
V: TRBV4-3
CDR3: CASSQDQLAVLAGELFF

J: TRBJ1-5
V: TRBV30
CDR3: CAWSANSNQPQHF

J: TRBJ2-1
V: TRBV5-1
CDR3: CASSLELYNEQFF

J: TRBJ1-1
V: TRBV3-1
CDR3: CASSGRDRGPSAFF

J: TRBJ2-1
V: TRBV15
CDR3: CATSRDSGRGAYNEQFF

J: TRBJ1-4
V: TRBV5-5
CDR3: CASSLDPGPNEKLFF

J: TRBJ1-4
V: TRBV20-1
CDR3: CSAMGGNEKLFF

J: TRBJ2-5
V: TRBV7-2
CDR3: CASNPEGVGVQETQYF

J: TRBJ2-2
V: TRBV5-1
CDR3: CASRPGLANTGELFF

J: TRBJ2-1
V: TRBV6-1
CDR3: CASSEASGAGVRNEQFF

J: TRBJ1-5
V: TRBV27
CDR3: CASSLGGTRNQPQHF

J: TRBJ2-1
V: TRBV24-1
CDR3: CATSGGGMDEQFF

J: TRBJ2-2
V: TRBV10-3
CDR3: CAIRLTGNANTGELFF

J: TRBJ1-1
V: TRBV29-1
CDR3: CSSRDRVSEAFF

J: TRBJ2-1
V: TRBV10-3
CDR3: CAISPGGVDEQFF

J: TRBJ1-2
V: TRBV27
CDR3: CASSGQYYGYTF

J: TRBJ2-7
V: TRBV7-9
CDR3: CASSFRTADSYEQYF

J: TRBJ2-4
V: TRBV12-3/TRBV12-4
CDR3: CASSYAREQLAKNIQYF

J: TRBJ1-3
V: TRBV12-3/TRBV12-4
CDR3: CAGGFQGPSYSGNTIYF

J: TRBJ1-2
V: TRBV20-1
CDR3: CSARDPNGGYTF

J: TRBJ2-1
V: TRBV18
CDR3: CASSRTSVDEQFF

J: TRBJ2-1
V: TRBV12-3/TRBV12-4
CDR3: CAIRLGGPGYNEQFF

J: TRBJ2-2
V: TRBV14
CDR3: CASSQVQGAGELFF

J: TRBJ1-2
V: TRBV5-1
CDR3: CASSSKQGRDYGYTF

J: TRBJ2-1
V: TRBV12-3/TRBV12-4
CDR3: CASSRPARGYEQFF

J: TRBJ2-5
V: TRBV29-1
CDR3: CSVGDRTGSETQYF

J: TRBJ2-5
V: TRBV20-1
CDR3: CSANRDRQETQYF

J: TRBJ2-5
V: TRBV7-9
CDR3: CASSLRYSGETQYF

J: TRBJ1-5
V: TRBV25-1
CDR3: CASSEQRGSDIGNQPQHF

J: TRBJ1-2
V: TRBV19
CDR3: CASTPDPAVNYGYTF

J: TRBJ1-1
V: TRBV20-1
CDR3: CSAYGRSREAFF

J: TRBJ2-6
V: TRBV7-9
CDR3: CASSLVSPAESNVLTF

J: TRBJ1-2
V: TRBV15
CDR3: CATSSPHRANYGYTF

J: TRBJ2-5
V: TRBV20-1
CDR3: CSALPGLSAGETQYF

J: TRBJ1-4
V: TRBV18
CDR3: CASSPSAAQKLFF

J: TRBJ2-7
V: TRBV5-1
CDR3: CASSLVGFYEQYF

J: TRBJ1-5
V: TRBV30
CDR3: CAWSVLGQGNQPQHF

J: TRBJ2-7
V: TRBV10-3
CDR3: CAISERGGYEQYF

J: TRBJ2-3
V: TRBV19
CDR3: CATADRWEDTQYF

J: TRBJ2-1
V: TRBV7-2
CDR3: CASSASGRLDEQFF

J: TRBJ1-2
V: TRBV11-2
CDR3: CASSLGTGSVYGYTF

J: TRBJ2-1
V: TRBV29-1
CDR3: CSVRYTRGEQFF

J: TRBJ2-2
V: TRBV6-5
CDR3: CASSYGWGTGELFF

J: TRBJ2-5
V: TRBV12-3/TRBV12-4
CDR3: CASSLVPLAGEETQYF

J: TRBJ2-1
V: TRBV2
CDR3: CASSEGLAAFNEQFF

J: TRBJ2-2
V: TRBV7-9
CDR3: CASSSPGTANTGELFF